A selection of T cell receptor beta chains follows, all from one sample in a study of T-cell memory formation after mild COVID-19. MiXCR, applied by TCRdb to the 5' RACE reads, yields one record per CDR3 protein. The table has about 450,000 distinct CDR3 sequences, 23% seen once; the top ten hold about an eighth. Sequences were obtained from PBMCs or a T cell subset sorted from them (not recorded which). The receptors come from an adult woman who had mild COVID-19 (a few samples of this study predate the infection). Cell type and time point are not known. Both conserved end residues are part of each CDR3. Each record gives: CDR3 length, J gene, V gene, D gene, clone size, CDR3 protein, CDR3 DNA. The D gene is left open where the match is weak. Clone size is stated in some rows and not others, as once, few, many or a class when expanded.

>17|TRBJ2-5|TRBV9|TRBD2|few
CASSGGPLLAVQETQYF
TGTGCCAGCAGCGGAGGTCCCCTACTAGCGGTCCAAGAGACCCAGTACTTC
>15|TRBJ2-1|TRBV7-2|TRBD2|few
CASSLAGLADGEQFF
TGTGCCAGCAGCTTAGCGGGACTAGCGGACGGGGAGCAGTTCTTC
>14|TRBJ2-7|TRBV7-6|.|few
CASSFLEGAYEQYF
TGTGCCAGCAGCTTTTTGGAGGGGGCCTACGAGCAGTACTTC
>16|TRBJ2-1|TRBV9|TRBD2|.
CASSVGLAGNYNEQFF
TGTGCCAGCAGCGTAGGTCTAGCGGGGAACTACAATGAGCAGTTCTTC
>14|TRBJ2-3|TRBV20-1|.|few
CSASGAQSTDTQYF
TGCAGTGCTTCGGGGGCCCAAAGCACAGATACGCAGTATTTT
>14|TRBJ2-5|TRBV4-2|.|few
CASSQDQNMETQYF
TGTGCCAGCAGCCAAGATCAGAATATGGAGACCCAGTACTTC
>14|TRBJ1-3|TRBV12-3/TRBV12-4|.|few
CASLGTSSGNTIYF
TGTGCCAGCTTAGGGACCTCCTCTGGAAACACCATATATTTT
>14|TRBJ1-5|TRBV7-9|.|few
CASSHGGNNQPQHF
TGTGCCAGCAGCCATGGGGGGAACAATCAGCCCCAGCATTTT
>11|TRBJ2-1|TRBV7-9|.|few
CASQKRYEQFF
TGTGCCAGCCAGAAGCGGTATGAGCAGTTCTTC
>14|TRBJ1-1|TRBV6-6|.|.
CASSYDMLGTEAFF
TGTGCCAGCAGTTACGACATGTTGGGGACTGAAGCTTTCTTT
>14|TRBJ2-7|TRBV25-1|TRBD1|.
CASTPDRAPYEQYF
TGTGCCAGCACCCCGGACAGGGCTCCCTACGAGCAGTACTTC
>16|TRBJ2-2|TRBV15|.|.
CATSRSRGANTGELFF
TGTGCCACCAGCAGATCCCGGGGCGCGAACACCGGGGAGCTGTTTTTT
>17|TRBJ2-1|TRBV6-5|TRBD2|.
CASSYSASGGSYNEQFF
TGTGCCAGCAGTTACTCGGCTAGCGGGGGTTCCTACAATGAGCAGTTCTTC
>12|TRBJ1-1|TRBV29-1|.|.
CSVARLNTEAFF
TGCAGCGTTGCCAGATTGAACACTGAAGCTTTCTTT
>11|TRBJ2-1|TRBV6-5|TRBD1|.
CASRTGLKQFF
TGTGCCAGCAGGACAGGGCTCAAGCAGTTCTTC